The 9 T cell receptor beta chains given below trace back to one sample, sequenced in a study of beta chain features in type 1 diabetes. General study results and limits: The study found moderately but significantly shorter TCRB CDR3s in all four CD4+ subsets of Type 1 diabetes patients.

These receptors lack a known antigen. The study reverse transcribed the entire isolated RNA, so it sequenced expressed TCRB transcripts. Here immunoSEQ multiplex PCR was the method, and the copy in TCRdb shows in-frame clones only, minus some. The profile shows hundreds of thousands of clones, around 15% of them singletons. The sequenced material came from naive CD4+ T cells from blood. The receptors originated from a man between 18 and 35 years old with type 1 diabetes.

Only a few counts were recorded for this clone. This chain joins TRBV11-3 and TRBJ2-7, with TRBD1 matching over 8 bases. This CDR3 contains 15 residues. The junction had 8 bases not matched to a gene; V was cut back by 5 bases and J by 2 bases. CDR1 and CDR2 from the germline V gene are SGHNT and YENEEA. The CDR3 DNA reads as TGTGCCAGCAGCGCTCCCGGGACAGGCGCCTACGAGCAGTACTTC. Protein: CASSAPGTGAYEQYF.

This clone was recorded a few times. CDR3 nucleotides: TGTGCCAGCAGCTTGGAGGGAATGCTTTCTGGAAACACCATATATTTT. It translates to CASSLEGMLSGNTIYF. J is TRBJ1-3 and V is TRBV5-6, with unresolved D. Germline lookup yields CDR1 SGHDT and CDR2 YYEEEE. Trimming removed 0 bases from V and 1 base from J, with 11 bases in between. The CDR3 runs 16 residues.

The rearrangement uses TRBV5-6 and TRBJ1-6; D might be TRBD1 (6 bases). The germline gives CDR1 SGHDT, CDR2 YYEEEE. The CDR3 has 14 amino acids. V lost 0 bases and J 7 bases, leaving 8 bases between the germline ends. The CDR3 sequence: CASSLEQGNSPLHF. In DNA form, the CDR3 reads TGTGCCAGCAGCTTGGAACAGGGAAATTCACCCCTCCACTTT.

A few counts support this clone. The gene calls are TRBV29-1 and TRBJ2-5; the D gene is possibly TRBD2 (5 bases). Trimming removed 7 bases at V and 9 bases at J, with 18 bases between. Germline V gene sequence: CDR1 SQVTM, CDR2 ANQGSEA. The CDR3 totals 12 residues. The CDR3 reads CSGGGFKEAQYF. The CDR3 bases are TGCAGCGGCGGAGGATTTAAGGAGGCCCAGTACTTC.

The table lists this clone with a few counts. The CDR3 DNA sequence: TGTGCCACCAGCAGAGCGGGCTCCTACAATGAGCAGTTCTTC. This sequence encodes CATSRAGSYNEQFF. V and J are TRBV15 and TRBJ2-1; D unclear. Germline CDR1 LNHNV, CDR2 YYDKDF (reference sequence). This CDR3 region has 14 residues. V gave up 1 base and J gave up 0 bases, with 4 bases separating them. Using reference TRBV15 and TRBJ2-1 for the parts outside the CDR3, the full variable domain is DAMVIQNPRYQVTQFGKPVTLSCSQTLNHNVMYWYQQKSSQAPKLLFHYYDKDFNNEADTPDNFQSRRPNTSFCFLDIRSPGLGDTAMYLCATSRAGSYNEQFFGPGTRLTVL.

This clone was recorded a few times. The chain recombines TRBV11-2 with TRBJ2-7, with a tentative D call TRBD1 (6 bases). V was clipped by 5 bases and J by 2 bases, with 7 bases between them. From germline, CDR1 is SGHAT and CDR2 FQNNGV. This CDR3 spans 12 amino acids. CDR3 nucleotides: TGTGCCAGCAGCCAGGGGACCTACGAGCAGTACTTC. It encodes CASSQGTYEQYF. Looking up the rest from reference TRBV11-2 and TRBJ2-7 gives the full variable domain: EAGVAQSPRYKIIEKRQSVAFWCNPISGHATLYWYQQILGQGPKLLIQFQNNGVVDDSQLPKDRFSAERLKGVDSTLKIQPAKLEDSAVYLCASSQGTYEQYFGPGTRLTVT.

This chain joins TRBV18 and TRBJ2-3, with D perhaps matching TRBD1 (5 bases). The CDR3 is 14 amino acids. The germline V and J ends were trimmed by 6 bases and 2 bases, with 12 bases remaining between them. Germline V gives CDR1 KGHSH, CDR2 LQKENI. In DNA, the CDR3 is TGTGCCAGCTCCCTCGCAGGGTACACAGATACGCAGTATTTT. It specifies CASSLAGYTDTQYF.

The chain employs TRBV7-9 and TRBJ1-2; D unresolved. CDR1 is SEHNR, CDR2 FQNEAQ, per germline (reference sequence). The length of the CDR3 is 11 residues. V was cut by 1 base and J by 8 bases, with 5 bases left in between. The CDR3 loop reads CASSLVIGYTF. The DNA for the CDR3 is TGTGCCAGCAGCTTAGTTATAGGCTACACCTTC.

This clone came up many times. This chain joins TRBV23-1 and TRBJ1-2, with D possibly TRBD1 on 5 matching bases. TRBV23-1 falls under the ORF class, with uncertain function. The CDR3 covers 16 residues. Deletions cut 0 bases from V and 2 bases from J, with 13 bases between. The CDR3 DNA follows: TGCGCCAGCAGTCAATCTTCAGGGCAGCTAAACTATGGCTACACCTTC. It yields the protein CASSQSSGQLNYGYTF.